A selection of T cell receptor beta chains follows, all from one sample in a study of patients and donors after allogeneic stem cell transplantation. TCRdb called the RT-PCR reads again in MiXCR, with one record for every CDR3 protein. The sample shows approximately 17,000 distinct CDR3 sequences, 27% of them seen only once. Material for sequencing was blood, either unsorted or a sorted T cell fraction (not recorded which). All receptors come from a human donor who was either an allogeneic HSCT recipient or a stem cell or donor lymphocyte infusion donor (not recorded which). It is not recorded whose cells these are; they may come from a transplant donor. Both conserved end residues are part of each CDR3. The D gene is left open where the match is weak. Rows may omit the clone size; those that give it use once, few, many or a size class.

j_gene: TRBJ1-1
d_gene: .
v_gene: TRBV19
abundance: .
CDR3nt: TGTGCCAGTACCCCCGGGCCCCGGCAGAGTGCTTTCTTT
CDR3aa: CASTPGPRQSAFF

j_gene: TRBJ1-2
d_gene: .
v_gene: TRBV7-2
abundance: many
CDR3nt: TGTGCCAGCAGCTCCGACAGATTTACCGGCTACACCTTC
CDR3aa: CASSSDRFTGYTF

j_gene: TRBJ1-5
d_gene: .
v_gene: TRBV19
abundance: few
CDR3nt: TGTGCCAGTAGTCCCTCGGGGTCAGGGGTCAATCAGCCCCAGCATTTT
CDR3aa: CASSPSGSGVNQPQHF

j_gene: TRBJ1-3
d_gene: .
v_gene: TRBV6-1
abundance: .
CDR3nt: TGTGCCAGCAGTTACCATCTCATCTCTGGAAACACCATATATTTT
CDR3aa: CASSYHLISGNTIYF

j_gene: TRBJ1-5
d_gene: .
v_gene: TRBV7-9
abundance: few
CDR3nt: TGTGCCAGCAGCGACCACCGGGACACCGACAATCAGCCCCAGCATTTT
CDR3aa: CASSDHRDTDNQPQHF

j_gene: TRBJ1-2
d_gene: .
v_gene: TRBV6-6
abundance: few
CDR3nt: TGTGCCAGCAGTTACGAGGGGGGAGGCTATGGCTACACCTTC
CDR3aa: CASSYEGGGYGYTF

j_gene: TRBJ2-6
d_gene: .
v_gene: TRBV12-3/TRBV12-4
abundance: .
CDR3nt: TGTGCCAGCAGCCGATCGTCTTTCAACGTCCTGACTTTC
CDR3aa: CASSRSSFNVLTF

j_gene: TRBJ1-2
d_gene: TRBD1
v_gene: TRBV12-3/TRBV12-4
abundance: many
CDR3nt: TGTGCCAGCAGTTACGGACAGGCCTCTTATGGCTACACCTTC
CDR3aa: CASSYGQASYGYTF

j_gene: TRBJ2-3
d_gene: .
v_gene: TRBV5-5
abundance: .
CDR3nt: TGTGCCAGCAGCACTGGGCAGGGAATCACAGATACGCGGTATTTT
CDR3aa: CASSTGQGITDTRYF

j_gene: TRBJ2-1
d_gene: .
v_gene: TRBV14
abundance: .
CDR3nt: TGTGCCAGCAGCCGCCCACCAAGCGGTGAGCAGTTCTTC
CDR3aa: CASSRPPSGEQFF

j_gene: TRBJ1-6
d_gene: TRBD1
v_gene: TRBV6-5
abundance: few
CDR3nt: TGTGCCAGCAGTTACTCCGCACAGGGGGTCTCACCCCTCCACTTT
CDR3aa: CASSYSAQGVSPLHF

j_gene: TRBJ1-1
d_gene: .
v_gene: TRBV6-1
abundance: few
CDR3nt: TGTGCCAGCAGAAGGATGAGACTGGGCGCTGAAGCTTTCTTT
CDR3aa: CASRRMRLGAEAFF

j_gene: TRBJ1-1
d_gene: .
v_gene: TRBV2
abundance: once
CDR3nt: TGTGCCAGCAGTCGCCTTGGGGGGGTCATGAACACTGAAGCTTTCTTT
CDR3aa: CASSRLGGVMNTEAFF

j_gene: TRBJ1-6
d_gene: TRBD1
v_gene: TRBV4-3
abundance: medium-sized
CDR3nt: TGCGCCAGCAGCCAAGATCCGGGACAGGGTGGTTCACCCCTCCACTTT
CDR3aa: CASSQDPGQGGSPLHF

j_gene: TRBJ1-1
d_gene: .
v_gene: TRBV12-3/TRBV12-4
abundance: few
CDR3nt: TGTGCCAGCAGTTTTTGGGTTGGGGCTGAAGCTTTCTTT
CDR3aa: CASSFWVGAEAFF

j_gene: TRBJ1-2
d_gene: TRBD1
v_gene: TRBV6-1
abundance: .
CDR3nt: TGTGCCAGCAGTCAACGACAGGGACCCCTCTATGGCTACACCTTC
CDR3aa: CASSQRQGPLYGYTF

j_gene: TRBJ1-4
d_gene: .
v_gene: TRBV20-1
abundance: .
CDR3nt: TGCAGTGCTAGAGATGCCAGGGAAAAACTGTTTTTT
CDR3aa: CSARDAREKLFF

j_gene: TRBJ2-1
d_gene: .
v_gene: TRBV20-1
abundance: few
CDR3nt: TGCAGTGCTAGAGGGGACCGCTACAATGAGCAGTTCTTC
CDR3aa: CSARGDRYNEQFF

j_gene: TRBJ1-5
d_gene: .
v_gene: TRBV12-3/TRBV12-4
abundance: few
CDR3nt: TGTGCCAGCAGTTTTAGTGGAACAGGGAGGAATCAGCCCCAGCATTTT
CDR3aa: CASSFSGTGRNQPQHF

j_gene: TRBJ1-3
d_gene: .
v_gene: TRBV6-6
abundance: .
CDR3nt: TGTGCCAGCAGTCCCCTGGGGACGTTTGGAAACACCATATATTTT
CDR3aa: CASSPLGTFGNTIYF

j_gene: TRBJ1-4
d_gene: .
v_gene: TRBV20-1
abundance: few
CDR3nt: TGCAGTGCTAGGGGCCTAATTGCAACTAATGAAAAACTGTTTTTT
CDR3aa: CSARGLIATNEKLFF

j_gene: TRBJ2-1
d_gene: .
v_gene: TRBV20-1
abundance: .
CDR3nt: TGCAGTGCTGGGGACGCTAGGGAGCAGTTCTTC
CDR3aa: CSAGDAREQFF

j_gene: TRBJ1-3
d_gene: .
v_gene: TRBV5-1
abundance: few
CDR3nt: TGCGCCAGCAGCCCCGAGCATACTCACTCTGGAAACACCATATATTTT
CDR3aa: CASSPEHTHSGNTIYF

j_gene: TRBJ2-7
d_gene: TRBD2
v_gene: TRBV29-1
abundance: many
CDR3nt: TGCAGCGTTTCGGCGGGGGGTTCCTACGAGCAGTACTTC
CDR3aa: CSVSAGGSYEQYF

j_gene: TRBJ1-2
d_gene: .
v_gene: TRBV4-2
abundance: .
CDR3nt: TGTGCCAGCAGCCAAGAGACAGCTTATGGCTACACCTTC
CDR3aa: CASSQETAYGYTF

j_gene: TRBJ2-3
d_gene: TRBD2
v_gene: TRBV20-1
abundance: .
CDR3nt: TGCAGTGCCAAACGGGGGGGAGGAGCAGATACGCAGTATTTT
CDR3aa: CSAKRGGGADTQYF

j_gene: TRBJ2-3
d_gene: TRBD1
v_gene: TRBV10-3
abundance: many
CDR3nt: TGTGCCATCACCAGGACAGGGGAAGGGGCAGATACGCAGTATTTT
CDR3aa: CAITRTGEGADTQYF

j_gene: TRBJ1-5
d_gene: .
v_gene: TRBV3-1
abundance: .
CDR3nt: TGTGCCAGCAGCCAATTTTATAATAGCAATCAGCCCCAGCATTTT
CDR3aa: CASSQFYNSNQPQHF